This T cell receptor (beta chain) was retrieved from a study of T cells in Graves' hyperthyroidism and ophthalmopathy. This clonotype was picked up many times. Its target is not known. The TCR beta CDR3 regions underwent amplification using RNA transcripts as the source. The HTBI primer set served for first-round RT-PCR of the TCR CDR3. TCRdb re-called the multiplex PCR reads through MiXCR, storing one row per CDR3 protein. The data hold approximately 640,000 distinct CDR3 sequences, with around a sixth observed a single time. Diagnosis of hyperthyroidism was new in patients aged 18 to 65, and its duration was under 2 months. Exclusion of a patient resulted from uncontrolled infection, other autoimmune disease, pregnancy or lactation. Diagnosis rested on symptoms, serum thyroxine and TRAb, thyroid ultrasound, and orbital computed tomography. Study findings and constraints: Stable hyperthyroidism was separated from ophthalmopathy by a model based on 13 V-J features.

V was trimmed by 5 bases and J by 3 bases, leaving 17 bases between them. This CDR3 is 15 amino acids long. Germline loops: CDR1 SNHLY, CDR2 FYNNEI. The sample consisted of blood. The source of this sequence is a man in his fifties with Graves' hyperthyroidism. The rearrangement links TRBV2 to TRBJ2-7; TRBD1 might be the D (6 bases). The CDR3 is CASSYTGSPIYEQYF. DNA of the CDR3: TGTGCCAGCAGTTATACAGGGTCCCCAATCTACGAGCAGTACTTC. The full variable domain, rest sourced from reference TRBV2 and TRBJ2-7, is EPEVTQTPSHQVTQMGQEVILRCVPISNHLYFYWYRQILGQKVEFLVSFYNNEISEKSEIFDDQFSVERPDGSNFTLKIRSTKLEDSAMYFCASSYTGSPIYEQYFGPGTRLTVT.